These T cell receptor beta chains were read from a single sample in a study of TIL therapy for anti-PD-1-resistant metastatic lung cancer. Sequenced by immunoSEQ multiplex PCR; TCRdb stores in-frame clones only, minus some. The data contain 50,000 or so clones, 79% of them singletons. The sample consisted of blood, taken at baseline. These receptor sequences come from a woman between 30 and 85 years old with non-small cell lung cancer. CDR3s include the opening cysteine and the closing phenylalanine or tryptophan. Each record gives: CDR3 length, D gene, J gene, V gene, clone size, CDR3 DNA, CDR3 protein. D genes are given only for firm matches. Rows give clone size only sometimes, using once, few, many, or a class for an expanded clone.

13 TRBD1 TRBJ1-2 TRBV27 . TGTGCCAGCGGCCCTGGGACAGACTATGGCTACACCTTC CASGPGTDYGYTF
15 TRBD1 TRBJ1-2 TRBV5-4 . TGTGCCAGCAGCTTCGGGACAGGGGGCGTCTATGGCTACACCTTC CASSFGTGGVYGYTF
14 . TRBJ2-3 TRBV10-1 . TGCGCCAGCAGTTGGAGTGCTAGCACAGATACGCAGTATTTT CASSWSASTDTQYF
14 TRBD1 TRBJ2-7 TRBV4-1 few TGCGCCAGCAGCCAGGGACAGGGTACCGACGAGCAGTACTTC CASSQGQGTDEQYF
18 TRBD1 TRBJ1-5 TRBV18 once TGTGCCAGCTCACCAGGGGGGACAGGGCCCGTAGTGGTTAGCCCCCAGCATTTT CASSPGGTGPVVVSPQHF
15 . TRBJ2-1 TRBV6-4 . TGTGCCAGCAGTGACGGGCAGAGCTCCTACAATGAGCAGTTCTTC CASSDGQSSYNEQFF
14 . TRBJ2-2 TRBV5-1 few TGCGCCAGCAATCGACAGGGAGGAACCGGGGAGCTGTTTTTT CASNRQGGTGELFF
15 TRBD1 TRBJ2-7 TRBV5-6 . TGTGCCAGCAGCTCATTACAGGGGCATGGTATCGAGCAGTACTTC CASSSLQGHGIEQYF
14 . TRBJ2-7 TRBV6-5 . TGTGCCAGCAGTTACTCGGAGGGCGGGTACGAGCAGTACTTC CASSYSEGGYEQYF
12 . TRBJ1-2 TRBV5-6 few TGTGCCAGCAGCTTAAGCAGCTATGGCTACACCTTC CASSLSSYGYTF
15 . TRBJ1-6 TRBV7-6 . TGTGCCAGCAGCTTAGCCTCCCCCTATAATTCACCCCTCCACTTT CASSLASPYNSPLHF
16 . TRBJ1-5 TRBV4-1 . TGCGCCAGCAGCCAAGATGGGCAGGGTGTGTATCAGCCCCAGCATTTT CASSQDGQGVYQPQHF
14 . TRBJ2-7 TRBV19 once TGTGCCAGTAGTATAGCTGACGGACTATACGAGCAGTACTTC CASSIADGLYEQYF
14 TRBD1 TRBJ2-7 TRBV6-5 . TGTGCCAGCAGCTTGGACAGGGGGCCCTACGAGCAGTACTTC CASSLDRGPYEQYF
15 . TRBJ2-1 TRBV11-3 few TGTGCCAGCAGCTCCCCTTGGGATCTTAGCGAAAAGCAGTTCTTC CASSSPWDLSEKQFF
15 . TRBJ1-1 TRBV6-1 . TGTGCCAGCAGTGCGCAGGGGATAGGAAACACTGAAGCTTTCTTT CASSAQGIGNTEAFF
12 . TRBJ2-5 TRBV29-1 . TGCAGCGTCGACCGACACCAAGAGACCCAGTACTTC CSVDRHQETQYF
12 . TRBJ1-2 TRBV2 few TGTGCCAGCAGTGGGCAGGGCGATGGCTACACCTTC CASSGQGDGYTF
11 . TRBJ1-4 TRBV20-1 . TGCCAGGGGCAGAATAATGAAAAACTGTTTTTT CQGQNNEKLFF
14 TRBD1 TRBJ1-1 TRBV5-1 . TGCGCCAGCAGCTTCAGGGGGCTGAACACTGAAGCTTTCTTT CASSFRGLNTEAFF
16 . TRBJ2-7 TRBV4-1 . TGCGCCAGCAGCCCAGGGCCAGGGAAGAGCTCCTACGAGCAGTACTTC CASSPGPGKSSYEQYF
11 . TRBJ1-2 TRBV5-6 . TGTGCCAGCAGCTACCATGGGGGCTACACCTTC CASSYHGGYTF
15 . TRBJ2-3 TRBV27 . TGTGCCAGCAGTCGAAACGGACCTAGCACAGATACGCAGTATTTT CASSRNGPSTDTQYF
16 . TRBJ1-3 TRBV28 . TGTGCCAGCAGAACCCAAAGAGGCTACTCTGGAAACACCATATATTTT CASRTQRGYSGNTIYF
14 TRBD2 TRBJ2-3 TRBV6-6 . TGTGCCAGCAGATCGCTAGCGGGCACAGATACGCAGTATTTT CASRSLAGTDTQYF
16 . TRBJ2-5 TRBV5-5 . TGTGCCAGCAGCTTGAATGCGGGATGGTACCAAGAGACCCAGTACTTC CASSLNAGWYQETQYF
13 . TRBJ1-5 TRBV2 few TGTGCCAGCAGTGGGGGTAGCAATCAGCCCCAGCATTTT CASSGGSNQPQHF
13 . TRBJ1-1 TRBV28 few TGTGCCAGCAGTTGGGACGTGGGCACTGAAGCTTTCTTT CASSWDVGTEAFF
17 . TRBJ2-1 TRBV6-1 . TGTGCCAGCAGTGAAGCTATATCATCCCCGGGGAGGAATGAGCAGTTCTTC CASSEAISSPGRNEQFF
15 . TRBJ2-7 TRBV2 few TGTGCCAGCAGTGTCCGGCAGGGGAGTCTCCACGAGCAGTACTTC CASSVRQGSLHEQYF
14 . TRBJ2-1 TRBV25-1 once TGTGCCAGCAGTGAATCACCTCCGGGACCGGCCCCGTTCTTC CASSESPPGPAPFF
15 TRBD1 TRBJ2-7 TRBV6-1 . TGTGCCAGCATCCCCCAACAGGGGAGCTCCTACGAGCAGTACTTC CASIPQQGSSYEQYF
11 . TRBJ1-1 TRBV5-1 . TGCGCCAGCAGCTTGGACCGAGTTACTTTCTTT CASSLDRVTFF
15 . TRBJ1-5 TRBV5-8 . TGTGCCAGCAGCTCCCGGGGGTTTAGCAATCAGCCCCAGCATTTT CASSSRGFSNQPQHF
17 TRBD1 TRBJ2-3 TRBV5-6 . TGTGCCAGCAGCAAAGACAGGGCCCGAAGGAACACAGATACGCAGTATTTT CASSKDRARRNTDTQYF
14 TRBD1 TRBJ1-1 TRBV19 . TGTGCCAGTAGTCGGACAGGCGTGAACACTGAAGCTTTCTTT CASSRTGVNTEAFF
16 TRBD1 TRBJ2-2 TRBV19 . TGTGCCAGTAGTATATCGGGACAGGGGGCGACCGGGGAGCTGTTTTTT CASSISGQGATGELFF
18 TRBD2 TRBJ2-1 TRBV4-2 . TGTGCCAGCAGCTCCGGGACTAGCGGGGTCCTCTCCTACAATGAGCAGTTCTTC CASSSGTSGVLSYNEQFF
13 . TRBJ1-6 TRBV10-1 . TGCGCCAGCAGTGCCGGGGCGGGTGGGCCCCTCCACTTT CASSAGAGGPLHF
12 . TRBJ1-4 TRBV6-6 . TGTGCCAGCACCAGGGCCGTCGAAAAACTGTTTTTT CASTRAVEKLFF
13 . TRBJ1-2 TRBV28 . TGTGCCAGCAGTTTAGGTGGGGGCGTGGGCTACACCTTC CASSLGGGVGYTF
16 . TRBJ2-1 TRBV5-6 few TGTGCCAGCGGGCCGTTGTGGGACCAGGCCTACAATGAGCAGTTCTTC CASGPLWDQAYNEQFF
16 TRBD2 TRBJ2-2 TRBV5-1 . TGCGCCAGCAGCTTGGACCCAGCGGGAGGCAACGGGGAGCTGTTTTTT CASSLDPAGGNGELFF
13 . TRBJ1-4 TRBV5-5 once TGTGCCAGTTCGACACGTTATAATGAAAAACTGTTTTTT CASSTRYNEKLFF
15 . TRBJ2-1 TRBV5-1 . TGCGCCAGCAGCTTGGTGGGGGGGCCCTACAATGAGCAGTTCTTC CASSLVGGPYNEQFF
13 . TRBJ2-5 TRBV4-1 . TGCGCCAGCAGCCTACCCTTGAAAGAGACCCAGTACTTC CASSLPLKETQYF
16 . TRBJ2-3 TRBV19 . TGTGCCAGTAGCCGCATGTCAGGGGAGGGCACAGATACGCAGTATTTT CASSRMSGEGTDTQYF
14 TRBD2 TRBJ2-2 TRBV7-6 once TGTGCCAGCAATTTAGCGGGGGGGCCCGGGGAGCTGTTTTTT CASNLAGGPGELFF
15 . TRBJ1-6 TRBV6-5 . TGTGCCAGCAGTTACTCATGGTCGCAAGATTCACCCCTCCACTTT CASSYSWSQDSPLHF
15 TRBD1 TRBJ2-2 TRBV15 . TGTGCCACCAGCCGCGGGACAGGGGGAATCGGGGAGCTGTTTTTT CATSRGTGGIGELFF
12 . TRBJ1-5 TRBV28 few TGTGCCAGCAGTTCCATCAATCAGCCCCAGCATTTT CASSSINQPQHF
15 TRBD2 TRBJ2-3 TRBV27 . TGTGCCAGCAGTTTGGAGCGGGGGAGCACAGATACGCAGTATTTT CASSLERGSTDTQYF
14 . TRBJ2-5 TRBV2 few TGTGCCAGCAGTGAATCAACCAACCAAGAGACCCAGTACTTC CASSESTNQETQYF
14 TRBD1 TRBJ1-1 TRBV14 . TGTGCCAGCAGCCAGGTGACAGGGGTCACTGAAGCTTTCTTT CASSQVTGVTEAFF